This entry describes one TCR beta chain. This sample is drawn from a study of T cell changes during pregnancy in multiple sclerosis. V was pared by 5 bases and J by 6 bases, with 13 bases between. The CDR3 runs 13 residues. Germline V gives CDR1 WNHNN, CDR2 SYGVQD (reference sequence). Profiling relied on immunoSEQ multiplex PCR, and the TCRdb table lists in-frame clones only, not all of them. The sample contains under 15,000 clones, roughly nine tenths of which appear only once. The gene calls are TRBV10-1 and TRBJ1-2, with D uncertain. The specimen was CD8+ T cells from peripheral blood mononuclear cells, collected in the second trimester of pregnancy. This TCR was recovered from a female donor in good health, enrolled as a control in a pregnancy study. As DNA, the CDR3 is TGCGCCAGCAGTCTCCGGAGAGAAAATGGCTACACCTTC. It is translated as CASSLRRENGYTF.